This is a list of T cell receptor beta chains from one sample in a study of T cells in Graves' hyperthyroidism and ophthalmopathy. MiXCR, applied by TCRdb to the multiplex PCR reads, yields one record per CDR3 protein. Among about 300,000 distinct CDR3 sequences listed, approximately 14% were seen once. The specimen sequenced was blood. The receptors here all came from a woman between 40 and 55 years old with Graves' hyperthyroidism. Both conserved end residues are part of each CDR3. The D gene is left open where the match is weak. For some rows the clone size is stated as once, few or many, or as a class when expanded; others skip it.

V	J	D	size	DNA	CDR3
TRBV5-1	TRBJ2-2	-	-	TGCGCCAGCAACTACGGAGGGGAGACCGGGGAGCTGTTTTTT	CASNYGGETGELFF
TRBV6-1	TRBJ1-4	-	-	TGTGCCAGCCGCGGCGGCAGAGATGAAAAACTGTTTTTT	CASRGGRDEKLFF
TRBV19	TRBJ2-1	TRBD2	few	TGTGCCAGTAGTATAGGGCGGGAGGACTACAATGAGCAGTTCTTC	CASSIGREDYNEQFF
TRBV11-2	TRBJ2-5	TRBD2	many	TGTGCCAGCAGCTTAGGGTCGACTAGCGGATTCCAAGAGACCCAGTACTTC	CASSLGSTSGFQETQYF
TRBV2	TRBJ2-1	TRBD2	many	TGTGCCAGCAGTGGGCGGCTAGCGGCCTACAATGAGCAGTTCTTC	CASSGRLAAYNEQFF
TRBV29-1	TRBJ2-3	TRBD2	many	TGCAGCGTTGTCCCTAAGCGGGACTTCACAGATACGCAGTATTTT	CSVVPKRDFTDTQYF
TRBV2	TRBJ1-4	-	-	TGTGCCAGCAAGTACGCAACTAATGAAAAACTGTTTTTT	CASKYATNEKLFF
TRBV20-1	TRBJ2-7	TRBD2	many	TGCAGTGGAACCCGGGAGGACCACGAGCAGTACTTC	CSGTREDHEQYF
TRBV18	TRBJ2-7	-	few	TGTGCCAGCTCACCACAGGGAACGTCCTACGAGCAGTACTTC	CASSPQGTSYEQYF
TRBV20-1	TRBJ2-7	-	few	TGCAGTGCTAGAGATCCACGAATCTACGAGCAGTACTTC	CSARDPRIYEQYF
TRBV10-3	TRBJ2-5	-	few	TGTGCCATCAGTGAGTCGGCACAGCAAGAGACCCAGTACTTC	CAISESAQQETQYF
TRBV12-3/TRBV12-4	TRBJ2-5	-	many	TGTGCCAGCAGGCCTGTGCCGGGAGCCTTGGGGGGATTAGAGACCCAGTACTTC	CASRPVPGALGGLETQYF
TRBV12-3/TRBV12-4	TRBJ2-3	TRBD2	many	TGTGCCAGCAGCTCGGGACTAGCAACTGATACGCAGTATTTT	CASSSGLATDTQYF
TRBV18	TRBJ2-7	TRBD2	many	TGTGCCAGCTCACCTGGGGGACTAGCAGTCGAGCAGTACTTC	CASSPGGLAVEQYF
TRBV27	TRBJ2-3	-	many	TGTGCCAGCAGTTCCCGAGAGGCAGATACGCAGTATTTT	CASSSREADTQYF
TRBV10-3	TRBJ1-1	-	-	TGTGCCATATGGACACCTCTAAACACTGAAGCTTTCTTT	CAIWTPLNTEAFF
TRBV11-2	TRBJ1-5	-	many	TGTGCCAGCAGCCGGAACAGGGATCAGCCCCAGCATTTT	CASSRNRDQPQHF
TRBV28	TRBJ2-1	-	many	TGTGCCAGCAGTCTAAACTACAATGAGCAGTTCTTC	CASSLNYNEQFF
TRBV29-1	TRBJ2-3	-	-	TGCAGCGTTACCGTCGGGCATGGGCAGTATTTT	CSVTVGHGQYF
TRBV7-2	TRBJ1-1	-	-	TGTGCCAGCAGCTTGAATGGGGGCACTGAAGCTTTCTTT	CASSLNGGTEAFF
TRBV28	TRBJ1-5	-	many	TGTGCCAGCAGCCACTTTAAGGGGACTGCCAATCAGCCCCAGCATTTT	CASSHFKGTANQPQHF
TRBV2	TRBJ2-3	-	-	TGTGCCACCCACGGGTTCACAGATACGCAGTATTTT	CATHGFTDTQYF
TRBV7-8	TRBJ2-7	TRBD2	many	TGTGCCAGCAGCTCCGGGACTAGCGGGAGGGCCAACTCCTACGAGCAGTACTTC	CASSSGTSGRANSYEQYF
TRBV10-3	TRBJ2-7	TRBD1	many	TGTGCCATCAGTGAGTCGAGACAGGGACGCGAGCAGTACTTC	CAISESRQGREQYF
TRBV12-3/TRBV12-4	TRBJ2-5	-	many	TGTGCCAGCAGTTTCTCGTGGGAGATGGGAGAGACCCAGTACTTC	CASSFSWEMGETQYF